Presented here are 4 T cell receptor beta chains from one specimen sequenced in a study of response to subunit inactivated influenza vaccine. TCRdb passed the RT-PCR reads through MiXCR, listing each CDR3 protein once. The table records approximately 490,000 distinct CDR3 sequences, under 8.5% of them present only once. The sample was PBMCs from blood, taken about 23 months after vaccination. The receptors were gathered from a man between 50 and 70 years old who received an inactivated influenza vaccine.

A few counts support this clonotype. The chain employs TRBV27 and TRBJ2-1, with D hard to call. This CDR3 comprises 13 residues. Germline V gene lookup returns CDR1 MNHEY and CDR2 SMNVEV (reference sequence). V dropped 3 bases and J dropped 7 bases, with 10 bases sitting between them. CDR3 nucleotides: TGTGCCAGCAGTTTCATAGGGATGAATGAGCAGTTCTTC. Translation: CASSFIGMNEQFF.

The sample holds a few counts of this clonotype. The chain uses TRBV7-8 and TRBJ2-3; D may match TRBD1 or TRBD2 (5 bases each). Germline CDR1 is SGHVS and CDR2 is FQNEAQ. V was shortened by 5 bases and J by 4 bases, with 13 bases between the two germline ends. The CDR3 loop spans 14 amino acids. CDR3 residues: CASSPLRGADTQYF. CDR3 DNA: TGTGCCAGCAGCCCCCTGAGAGGGGCAGATACGCAGTATTTT.

This clonotype was counted many times. The gene calls are TRBV5-1 and TRBJ1-1; 8 positions agree with TRBD1. CDR3 length: 13 residues. Germline lookup yields CDR1 SGHRS and CDR2 YFSETQ. J lost 6 bases, V lost 1 base, and 2 bases had no gene match. CDR3 amino acids: CASSLTGGAEAFF. CDR3 bases: TGCGCCAGCAGCTTGACAGGGGGAGCTGAAGCTTTCTTT. The full variable domain, its missing parts supplied by reference TRBV5-1 and TRBJ1-1, is KAGVTQTPRYLIKTRGQQVTLSCSPISGHRSVSWYQQTPGQGLQFLFEYFSETQRNKGNFPGRFSGRQFSNSRSEMNVSTLELGDSALYLCASSLTGGAEAFFGQGTRLTVV.

This chain joins TRBV18 and TRBJ1-2; 9 bases fit TRBD1. Trimming cost V 3 bases and J 12 bases; bases outside gene matches: 8. Germline V gives CDR1 KGHSH, CDR2 LQKENI. The length of the CDR3 is 13 residues. The CDR3 nucleotides read TGTGCCAGCTCACCCTCGGACAGGGGAGCCCACACCTTC. This gives the protein CASSPSDRGAHTF.